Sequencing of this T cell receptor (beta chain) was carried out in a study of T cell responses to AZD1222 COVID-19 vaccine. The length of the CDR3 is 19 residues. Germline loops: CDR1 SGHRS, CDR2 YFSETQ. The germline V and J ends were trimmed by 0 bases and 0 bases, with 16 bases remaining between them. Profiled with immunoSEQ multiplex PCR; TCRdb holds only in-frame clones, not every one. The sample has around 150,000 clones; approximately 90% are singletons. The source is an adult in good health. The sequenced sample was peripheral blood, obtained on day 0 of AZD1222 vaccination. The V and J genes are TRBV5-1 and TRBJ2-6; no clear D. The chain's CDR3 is CASSLVAAVWTSGANVLTF. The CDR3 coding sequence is TGCGCCAGCAGCTTGGTCGCCGCCGTTTGGACCTCTGGGGCCAACGTCCTGACTTTC. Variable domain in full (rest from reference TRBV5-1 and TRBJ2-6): KAGVTQTPRYLIKTRGQQVTLSCSPISGHRSVSWYQQTPGQGLQFLFEYFSETQRNKGNFPGRFSGRQFSNSRSEMNVSTLELGDSALYLCASSLVAAVWTSGANVLTFGAGSRLTVL.